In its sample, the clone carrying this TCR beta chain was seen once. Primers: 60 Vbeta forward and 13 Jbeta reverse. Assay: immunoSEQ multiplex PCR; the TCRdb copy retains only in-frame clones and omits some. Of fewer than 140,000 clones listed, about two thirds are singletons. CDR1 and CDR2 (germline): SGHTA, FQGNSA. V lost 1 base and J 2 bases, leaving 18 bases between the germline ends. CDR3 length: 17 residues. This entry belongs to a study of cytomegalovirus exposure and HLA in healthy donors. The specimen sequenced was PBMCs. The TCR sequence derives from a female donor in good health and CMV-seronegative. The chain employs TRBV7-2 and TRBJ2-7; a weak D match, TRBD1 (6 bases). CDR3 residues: CASSLDAMARGPYEQYF. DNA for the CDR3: TGTGCCAGCAGCTTAGACGCAATGGCCAGGGGCCCCTACGAGCAGTACTTC.